These 26 T cell receptor beta chains originate from one sample sequenced in a study of shared clonotypes between healthy human individuals. Produced via immunoSEQ multiplex PCR; TCRdb's table is partial and in-frame only. The sample lists roughly 2,500,000 clones, more than 85% occurring once. The sequencing sample was made of naive CD4+ T cells from PBMCs. Subset indicated: CD45RA+ positively selected. These receptors originate from a man aged 18 to 35 in good health. Some clones in this sample may be carry-over from other donors' samples.

The chain is built from TRBV5-6 and TRBJ2-1; D gene ambiguous. The CDR3 is 15 residues long. CDR1 and CDR2 (germline): SGHDT, YYEEEE. The V end lost 2 bases, the J end lost 0 bases, and 9 bases lay between the germline ends. CDR3 loop: CASSFLSGSYNEQFF. The CDR3 nucleotides are TGTGCCAGCAGCTTCCTTAGTGGCTCCTACAATGAGCAGTTCTTC.

This chain links TRBV6-6 with TRBJ1-1, with TRBD1 matching 9 bases. This CDR3 comprises 16 residues. Unmatched junction bases numbered 5, after V lost 2 bases and J lost 1 base. In germline, CDR1 is MNHNY, CDR2 SVGAGI (reference sequence). The CDR3 nucleotides read TGTGCCAGCAGTTACACCCCGGGACAGGGGAACACTGAAGCTTTCTTT. Its protein is CASSYTPGQGNTEAFF.

In this sample, this clone turned up once. The chain recombines TRBV2 with TRBJ2-6, with 7 bases that match TRBD2. The germline V gene has CDR1 SNHLY and CDR2 FYNNEI. The CDR3 loop spans 15 amino acids. With 11 bases clipped from V and 4 bases from J, the junction kept 11 bases outside the gene matches. This chain's CDR3 is CAGRAGLEGANVLTF. Written as DNA, the CDR3 is TGTGCCGGTAGAGCGGGATTAGAAGGGGCCAACGTCCTGACTTTC.

The CDR3 sequence is CASIGGWNTEAFF. CDR3 bases: TGTGCCAGTATTGGGGGTTGGAACACTGAAGCTTTCTTT. The chain carries TRBV19 and TRBJ1-1, with D perhaps TRBD1 (5 bases). Germline assignment: CDR1 LNHDA and CDR2 SQIVND (reference sequence). The CDR3 spans 13 residues. The V end lost 7 bases, the J end lost 1 base, and 10 bases lay between the germline ends.

This clone was observed a single time. This chain uses TRBV4-2 with TRBJ1-5; D is undetermined. Per the germline V gene, CDR1 is LGHNA and CDR2 is YNFKEQ. Trimming took 0 bases from V and 3 from J, leaving 12 bases between them. The CDR3 consists of 16 residues. The CDR3 DNA follows: TGTGCCAGCAGCCAAGATCGTGCCGAAGACAATCAGCCCCAGCATTTT. It translates to CASSQDRAEDNQPQHF.

This clone was observed a single time. The chain has TRBV6-4 and TRBJ2-1; no clear D gene. V was shortened by 3 bases and J by 10 bases, with 13 bases between the two germline ends. There are 13 residues in the CDR3. The germline CDR1 and CDR2 sequences are MRHNA and SNTAGT. The CDR3 is CASSETARREQFF. CDR3 bases: TGTGCCAGCAGTGAGACGGCGCGGCGCGAGCAGTTCTTC.

CDR3 in amino acids: CASSLAGRGNTIYF. The CDR3 nucleotides are TGTGCCAGCAGCTTGGCTGGGAGGGGAAACACCATATATTTT. This sequence joins TRBV5-5 and TRBJ1-3; the D is unclear. This CDR3 has 14 amino acids. V was pared by 0 bases and J by 4 bases, with 8 bases between. The germline gives CDR1 SGHKS, CDR2 YYEKEE (reference sequence).

The chain combines TRBV7-9 with TRBJ2-7; 7 bases are shared with TRBD2. Trimming cost V 5 bases and J 4 bases; bases outside gene matches: 11. Germline V CDR1 and CDR2: SEHNR, FQNEAQ (reference sequence). The CDR3 loop spans 15 amino acids. The CDR3 DNA sequence: TGTGCCAGCAGCACAGAGGGAGGGCGGACTTACGAGCAGTACTTC. It encodes CASSTEGGRTYEQYF.

The J gene is TRBJ2-7, the V gene TRBV7-9, with D tentatively TRBD2 (6 bases). The germline gives CDR1 SEHNR, CDR2 FQNEAQ (reference sequence). Trimming took 6 bases from V and 4 from J, leaving 22 bases between them. This CDR3 is 16 amino acids long. Here the CDR3 DNA reads TGTGCCAGCAGTCCAACCCGGAAGGCGGAGGGATACGAGCAGTACTTC. Its translation: CASSPTRKAEGYEQYF.

DNA of the CDR3: TGTGCCAGCAGGATAGACAATGAGCAGTTCTTC. It codes for CASRIDNEQFF. This sequence joins TRBV6-1 and TRBJ2-1; D gene unclear. The CDR3 runs 11 residues. V was trimmed by 6 bases and J by 5 bases, leaving 5 bases between them. The V gene's germline CDR1 is MNHNS and CDR2 SASEGT.

The V call is TRBV5-1, the J call TRBJ2-3, with TRBD1 identical over 7 bases. The CDR3 has 16 amino acids. Germline assignment: CDR1 SGHRS and CDR2 YFSETQ. Unmatched junction bases numbered 8, after V lost 4 bases and J lost 0 bases. This CDR3 reads CASSEGQFFSTDTQYF. The CDR3 DNA is TGCGCCAGCAGCGAGGGACAGTTCTTTAGCACAGATACGCAGTATTTT. Combining the CDR3 with reference TRBV5-1 and TRBJ2-3 gives the whole variable domain KAGVTQTPRYLIKTRGQQVTLSCSPISGHRSVSWYQQTPGQGLQFLFEYFSETQRNKGNFPGRFSGRQFSNSRSEMNVSTLELGDSALYLCASSEGQFFSTDTQYFGPGTRLTVL.

Of note for this clone: Different DNA sequences within this sample yield the same CDR3. The chain has TRBV5-1 and TRBJ2-1; D is undetermined. V was cut by 0 bases and J by 9 bases, with 10 bases left in between. This CDR3 spans 13 amino acids. Germline-derived CDR1 and CDR2 are SGHRS and YFSETQ. The DNA of the CDR3 is TGCGCCAGCAGCTTGGACCTGGTGGGTGAGCAGTTCTTC. This gives the protein CASSLDLVGEQFF.

The genes are TRBV6-5 and TRBJ1-6; D remains ambiguous. Trimming stripped 2 bases from V and 8 bases from J, with 7 bases between. CDR3 size: 13 residues. CDR1 and CDR2 from the germline V gene are MNHEY and SVGAGI. The CDR3 DNA sequence: TGTGCCAGCAGTTACGCGAGGGATTCACCCCTCCACTTT. Its translation is CASSYARDSPLHF.

This chain's CDR3 is CASSPPALSGPSTDTQYF. As DNA, the CDR3 is TGTGCCAGCTCACCACCAGCCTTATCCGGGCCTAGCACAGATACGCAGTATTTT. The chain has TRBV18 and TRBJ2-3, with D unresolved. V was cut by 0 bases and J by 0 bases, with 16 bases left in between. The CDR3 consists of 18 residues. Germline-derived CDR1 and CDR2 are KGHSH and LQKENI. Full variable domain (remainder filled in from reference TRBV18 and TRBJ2-3): NAGVMQNPRHLVRRRGQEARLRCSPMKGHSHVYWYRQLPEEGLKFMVYLQKENIIDESGMPKERFSAEFPKEGPSILRIQQVVRGDSAAYFCASSPPALSGPSTDTQYFGPGTRLTVL.

V gene TRBV5-5 combines with J gene TRBJ1-2; 8 bases map to TRBD1. V trimming: 0 bases; J trimming: 4 bases; junction bases outside the gene matches: 8. Germline V gene data show CDR1 as SGHKS and CDR2 as YYEKEE (reference sequence). The CDR3 contains 16 residues. This CDR3 reads CASSLAPGTGFYGYTF. The CDR3 nucleotides are TGTGCCAGCAGCTTGGCACCCGGGACAGGCTTCTATGGCTACACCTTC.

The chain joins TRBV18 to TRBJ2-2; 9 nucleotides line up with TRBD2. V dropped 6 bases and J dropped 4; count of bases not matched to a gene: 12. The germline CDR1 and CDR2 sequences are KGHSH and LQKENI. CDR3 length: 17 residues. In nucleotides, the CDR3 is TGTGCCAGCTCGGAGAGCGGGAGGCCATCCGGCACCGGGGAGCTGTTTTTT. Residues: CASSESGRPSGTGELFF.

The CDR3: CASSPLLRSSYNEQFF. CDR3 DNA: TGCGCCAGCAGCCCGTTACTACGGAGCTCCTACAATGAGCAGTTCTTC. This chain links TRBV5-1 with TRBJ2-1; no firm D call. Germline V gene sequence: CDR1 SGHRS, CDR2 YFSETQ. V lost 4 bases and J lost 0, with 14 bases in between. The CDR3 runs 16 residues.

This chain connects TRBV6-6 to TRBJ2-3, with 9 positions matching TRBD2. Trimming removed 5 bases from V and 6 bases from J; junction bases left unmatched: 6. The CDR3 consists of 14 residues. CDR1 and CDR2 from the germline V gene are MNHNY and SVGAGI (reference sequence). This chain's CDR3 is CASSDSGSKDTQYF. In DNA, the CDR3 is TGTGCCAGCAGTGATAGCGGGAGCAAGGATACGCAGTATTTT.

V and J are TRBV30 and TRBJ1-3; no reliable D call. The CDR3 spans 14 residues. CDR1 and CDR2 (germline): GTSNPN, SVGIG (reference sequence). V shed 2 bases and J shed 0 bases, with 8 bases lying between them. This CDR3 reads CAWSTPNSGNTIYF. Written as DNA, the CDR3 is TGTGCCTGGAGTACACCCAACTCTGGAAACACCATATATTTT.

This chain uses TRBV28 with TRBJ1-2; D gene unclear. V dropped 6 bases and J dropped 2 bases, with 10 bases sitting between them. The CDR3 has 13 amino acids. Germline V gene data show CDR1 as MDHEN and CDR2 as SYDVKM. CDR3 nucleotides: TGTGCCAGCAGAGTTCGGGAAAACTATGGCTACACCTTC. Translating gives CASRVRENYGYTF.

To note about this clone: Other DNA sequences of this sample code for an identical CDR3. J is TRBJ1-1 and V is TRBV14; D is unclear. The CDR3 is 12 amino acids. Trimming shortened V by 1 base and J by 11 bases, and 11 bases separated the two germline ends. Germline loops: CDR1 SGHDN, CDR2 FVKESK. The CDR3 region has the DNA TGTGCCAGCAGCCAAGGACGGGGTAGGGCTTTCTTT. Encoded protein: CASSQGRGRAFF.

The V gene is TRBV6-1, the J gene TRBJ2-7, with D maybe TRBD1 (5 bases). The CDR3 contains 13 residues. Trimming cost V 5 bases and J 3 bases, with 11 bases left between them. The V gene's germline CDR1 is MNHNS and CDR2 SASEGT. The CDR3 here is CASSSQGRYEQYF. The DNA of the CDR3 is TGTGCCAGCAGTTCCCAGGGCCGCTACGAGCAGTACTTC.

The chain recombines TRBV5-6 with TRBJ1-1; D remains ambiguous. CDR1 and CDR2 (germline): SGHDT, YYEEEE. V lost 0 bases to trimming and J lost 1 base, with 4 bases between them. The CDR3 sequence is 13 residues long. Here the CDR3 DNA reads TGTGCCAGCAGCTTGGTCACGAACACTGAAGCTTTCTTT. Translating it yields CASSLVTNTEAFF.

The gene calls are TRBV5-4 and TRBJ1-5; a weak D match, TRBD1 (6 bases). The CDR3 sequence is 13 residues long. Germline CDR1 SGHNT, CDR2 YYREEE (reference sequence). V was pared by 7 bases and J by 3 bases, with 11 bases between. CDR3 sequence reads: CASRTGPNQPQHF. The CDR3 DNA sequence: TGTGCCAGCCGAACAGGGCCCAATCAGCCCCAGCATTTT. The entire variable domain, with the rest obtained from reference TRBV5-4 and TRBJ1-5, is as follows: ETGVTQSPTHLIKTRGQQVTLRCSSQSGHNTVSWYQQALGQGPQFIFQYYREEENGRGNFPPRFSGLQFPNYSSELNVNALELDDSALYLCASRTGPNQPQHFGDGTRLSIL.

This clone was recorded once. V usage is TRBV19 and J usage is TRBJ2-5; 10 bases agree with TRBD2. This CDR3 spans 15 amino acids. Trimming took 3 bases from V and 4 from J; bases not matched to a gene: 5. The germline gives CDR1 LNHDA, CDR2 SQIVND (reference sequence). This CDR3 reads CASSMLAGAGETQYF. The CDR3 region has the DNA TGTGCCAGTAGTATGCTAGCGGGAGCTGGAGAGACCCAGTACTTC.

Here the CDR3 reads CASSLGARGVNQPQHF. The CDR3 DNA reads as TGTGCCAGCAGTTTGGGGGCAAGGGGAGTCAATCAGCCCCAGCATTTT. The rearrangement uses TRBV28 and TRBJ1-5; the D gene is possibly TRBD1 (6 bases). Germline V CDR1 and CDR2: MDHEN, SYDVKM. Deletions cut 3 bases from V and 3 bases from J, with 15 bases between. CDR3 size: 16 residues. Combining the CDR3 with reference TRBV28 and TRBJ1-5 gives the whole variable domain DVKVTQSSRYLVKRTGEKVFLECVQDMDHENMFWYRQDPGLGLRLIYFSYDVKMKEKGDIPEGYSVSREKKERFSLILESASTNQTSMYLCASSLGARGVNQPQHFGDGTRLSIL.